A selection of T cell receptor beta chains follows, all from one sample in a study of blood T cell repertoires in COVID-19. The assay was immunoSEQ multiplex PCR, and TCRdb's table has in-frame clones only and misses some. The profile covers about 97,000 clones, with around nine tenths appearing a single time and 15% taken by the ten largest. The material sequenced was peripheral blood. The receptors originated from a human donor in a cohort sampled during active COVID-19. CDR3s include the opening cysteine and the closing phenylalanine or tryptophan. Each record gives: V gene, D gene, clone size, J gene, CDR3 protein, CDR3 DNA. D genes are given only for firm matches. For some rows the clone size is stated as once, few or many, or as a class when expanded; others skip it.

V: TRBV6-5
D: NA
size: few
J: TRBJ1-5
CDR3: CASSYSMASNQPQHF
DNA: TGTGCCAGCAGTTACTCGATGGCTAGTAATCAGCCCCAGCATTTT

V: TRBV7-2
D: NA
size: NA
J: TRBJ1-4
CDR3: CASSLHSSLKLFF
DNA: TGTGCCAGCAGCTTACACTCGTCCTTAAAACTGTTTTTT

V: TRBV5-8
D: NA
size: NA
J: TRBJ1-5
CDR3: CASSKGLGQPQHF
DNA: TGTGCCAGCAGCAAGGGGCTCGGGCAGCCCCAGCATTTT

V: TRBV13
D: TRBD2
size: NA
J: TRBJ2-5
CDR3: CASSPGWTSGNQETQYF
DNA: TGTGCCAGCAGCCCGGGGTGGACTAGCGGGAACCAAGAGACCCAGTACTTC

V: TRBV3-1/TRBV3-2
D: TRBD1
size: NA
J: TRBJ2-7
CDR3: CASSRGQGAYEQYF
DNA: TGTGCCAGCAGCCGAGGACAGGGGGCCTACGAGCAGTACTTC

V: TRBV2
D: NA
size: NA
J: TRBJ1-1
CDR3: CASTKQNTEAFF
DNA: TGTGCCAGCACAAAGCAGAACACTGAAGCTTTCTTT

V: TRBV2
D: NA
size: few
J: TRBJ1-2
CDR3: CASSEARAYGYTF
DNA: TGTGCCAGCAGTGAGGCCAGGGCCTATGGCTACACCTTC

V: TRBV6-6
D: NA
size: NA
J: TRBJ2-6
CDR3: CASSARGSGANVLTF
DNA: TGTGCCAGCAGCGCCCGGGGCTCTGGGGCCAACGTCCTGACTTTC

V: TRBV6-2/TRBV6-3
D: TRBD1
size: NA
J: TRBJ1-2
CDR3: CASSPRDRGNGYTF
DNA: TGTGCCAGCAGTCCGAGGGACAGGGGTAACGGCTACACCTTC

V: TRBV6-6
D: NA
size: many
J: TRBJ2-7
CDR3: CASSYLGGNEQYF
DNA: TGTGCCAGCAGTTACCTCGGAGGGAACGAGCAGTACTTC

V: TRBV19
D: NA
size: NA
J: TRBJ1-2
CDR3: CASSMTGPAAFGYTF
DNA: TGTGCCAGTAGTATGACAGGTCCGGCAGCCTTTGGCTACACCTTC

V: TRBV5-4
D: TRBD1
size: NA
J: TRBJ1-6
CDR3: CASSTGTGGYSPLHF
DNA: TGTGCCAGCAGCACCGGGACAGGGGGCTATTCACCCCTCCACTTT

V: TRBV13
D: TRBD1
size: NA
J: TRBJ2-2
CDR3: CASSHDRASTGELFF
DNA: TGTGCCAGCAGCCACGACAGGGCGAGCACCGGGGAGCTGTTTTTT

V: TRBV6-4
D: NA
size: NA
J: TRBJ2-3
CDR3: CASRDTNTDTQYF
DNA: TGTGCCAGCAGGGACACAAACACAGATACGCAGTATTTT

V: TRBV28
D: TRBD1
size: NA
J: TRBJ1-2
CDR3: CASSYGQGNYGYTF
DNA: TGTGCCAGCAGTTATGGACAGGGAAACTATGGCTACACCTTC

V: TRBV4-2
D: NA
size: NA
J: TRBJ2-3
CDR3: CASSQVTPGDTQYF
DNA: TGTGCCAGCAGCCAAGTAACCCCCGGAGATACGCAGTATTTT

V: TRBV19
D: NA
size: NA
J: TRBJ2-2
CDR3: CASSPRATGELFF
DNA: TGTGCCAGTAGTCCGCGGGCCACCGGGGAGCTGTTTTTT

V: TRBV29-1
D: TRBD2
size: NA
J: TRBJ2-1
CDR3: CSVGMVAGVYPGNEQFF
DNA: TGCAGCGTTGGGATGGTAGCGGGAGTCTATCCGGGGAATGAGCAGTTCTTC

V: TRBV7-9
D: TRBD2
size: NA
J: TRBJ2-7
CDR3: CASSFSGGAYEQYF
DNA: TGTGCCAGCAGCTTTAGCGGGGGGGCATACGAGCAGTACTTC

V: TRBV19
D: TRBD2
size: NA
J: TRBJ2-1
CDR3: CASSPRLAGTHEQFF
DNA: TGTGCCAGTAGTCCCCGACTAGCGGGAACCCATGAGCAGTTCTTC

V: TRBV7-8
D: NA
size: NA
J: TRBJ2-7
CDR3: CASSSETGSYEQYF
DNA: TGTGCCAGCAGCTCCGAGACAGGCTCCTACGAGCAGTACTTC

V: TRBV27
D: NA
size: NA
J: TRBJ1-5
CDR3: CASRGGYSNQPQHF
DNA: TGTGCCAGCAGGGGCGGGTATAGCAATCAGCCCCAGCATTTT

V: TRBV24-1
D: TRBD1
size: NA
J: TRBJ1-2
CDR3: CATSDSDRASSYYGYTF
DNA: TGTGCCACCAGTGATTCGGACAGGGCGTCGTCCTACTATGGCTACACCTTC

V: TRBV4-1
D: NA
size: NA
J: TRBJ1-4
CDR3: CASSQAGTNEKLFF
DNA: TGCGCCAGCAGCCAAGCAGGGACTAATGAAAAACTGTTTTTT

V: TRBV5-8
D: TRBD1
size: NA
J: TRBJ2-1
CDR3: CASNWDSYNEQFF
DNA: TGTGCCAGCAATTGGGACAGTTACAATGAGCAGTTCTTC

V: TRBV6-5
D: NA
size: NA
J: TRBJ2-3
CDR3: CASSYQAGSTDTQYF
DNA: TGTGCCAGCAGTTATCAGGCGGGTAGCACAGATACGCAGTATTTT

V: TRBV7-3
D: TRBD2
size: NA
J: TRBJ2-2
CDR3: CASSSPGLAGAGELFF
DNA: TGTGCCAGCAGCTCCCCGGGACTAGCGGGGGCCGGGGAGCTGTTTTTT

V: TRBV7-2
D: TRBD2
size: NA
J: TRBJ2-7
CDR3: CASSLASGGGEQYF
DNA: TGTGCCAGCAGCTTAGCATCGGGAGGGGGAGAGCAGTACTTC

V: TRBV2
D: TRBD1
size: NA
J: TRBJ1-2
CDR3: CASSDRQGPNYGYTF
DNA: TGTGCCAGCAGTGATAGACAGGGTCCCAACTATGGCTACACCTTC

V: TRBV27
D: NA
size: NA
J: TRBJ1-1
CDR3: CASSLSTGTLTEAFF
DNA: TGTGCCAGCAGTTTATCGACCGGGACACTCACTGAAGCTTTCTTT

V: TRBV2
D: TRBD1
size: NA
J: TRBJ1-5
CDR3: CASSRDRVSNQPQHF
DNA: TGTGCCAGCAGCCGAGACAGGGTTAGCAATCAGCCCCAGCATTTT

V: TRBV6-5
D: TRBD1
size: NA
J: TRBJ1-6
CDR3: CASSYGQGNHSPLHF
DNA: TGTGCCAGCAGTTACGGACAGGGAAACCATTCACCCCTCCACTTT

V: TRBV7-8
D: NA
size: few
J: TRBJ2-1
CDR3: CASSLPSVRPYNEQFF
DNA: TGTGCCAGCAGTCTTCCTAGCGTACGACCCTACAATGAGCAGTTCTTC

V: TRBV7-2
D: TRBD2
size: NA
J: TRBJ2-7
CDR3: CASSVSGGYYEQYF
DNA: TGTGCCAGCAGCGTTAGCGGGGGGTACTACGAGCAGTACTTC

V: TRBV5-4
D: TRBD2
size: few
J: TRBJ2-7
CDR3: CASSLVALAGTYEQYF
DNA: TGTGCCAGCAGCTTGGTGGCCCTAGCGGGAACCTACGAGCAGTACTTC

V: TRBV2
D: NA
size: NA
J: TRBJ2-1
CDR3: CASRKERAYNYNEQFF
DNA: TGTGCCAGCAGGAAAGAGCGGGCCTATAACTACAATGAGCAGTTCTTC

V: TRBV2
D: TRBD2
size: NA
J: TRBJ2-1
CDR3: CASKDDSGSAYNEQFF
DNA: TGTGCCAGCAAAGACGATAGCGGGAGTGCCTACAATGAGCAGTTCTTC

V: TRBV2
D: NA
size: NA
J: TRBJ1-1
CDR3: CASSVGGPGTEAFF
DNA: TGTGCCAGCAGTGTCGGGGGGCCGGGGACTGAAGCTTTCTTT

V: TRBV5-6
D: TRBD1
size: NA
J: TRBJ1-4
CDR3: CASSLGGGLSEKLFF
DNA: TGTGCCAGCAGCTTGGGAGGGGGCCTATCTGAAAAACTGTTTTTT

V: TRBV19
D: NA
size: NA
J: TRBJ1-3
CDR3: CASTRGGAGNTIYF
DNA: TGTGCCAGTACTAGGGGAGGAGCTGGAAACACCATATATTTT

V: TRBV5-1
D: NA
size: NA
J: TRBJ2-3
CDR3: CASSFYRVRADTQYF
DNA: TGCGCCAGCAGCTTTTACAGGGTTCGCGCAGATACGCAGTATTTT

V: TRBV27
D: NA
size: NA
J: TRBJ2-2
CDR3: CASSSGLWAGELFF
DNA: TGTGCCAGCAGCTCCGGACTATGGGCCGGGGAGCTGTTTTTT

V: TRBV28
D: TRBD1
size: NA
J: TRBJ1-5
CDR3: CASRIHGQGGQPQHF
DNA: TGTGCCAGCAGGATACACGGACAGGGGGGTCAGCCCCAGCATTTT

V: TRBV3-1/TRBV3-2
D: NA
size: NA
J: TRBJ2-4
CDR3: CASEDRDKAQNIQYF
DNA: TGTGCCAGTGAGGACCGGGACAAGGCTCAAAACATTCAGTACTTC

V: TRBV9
D: NA
size: few
J: TRBJ1-5
CDR3: CASSVGTGRGEPQHF
DNA: TGTGCCAGCAGCGTAGGCACAGGCCGGGGGGAGCCCCAGCATTTT

V: TRBV20-1
D: NA
size: few
J: TRBJ1-2
CDR3: CSASPAGVAFGYTF
DNA: TGCAGTGCTAGTCCGGCAGGGGTCGCGTTTGGCTACACCTTC

V: TRBV6-2/TRBV6-3
D: NA
size: NA
J: TRBJ1-1
CDR3: CASSYPTGHLNTEAFF
DNA: TGTGCCAGCAGTTACCCTACGGGACACTTGAACACTGAAGCTTTCTTT

V: TRBV27
D: TRBD2
size: NA
J: TRBJ2-1
CDR3: CASSPSTSGRANEQFF
DNA: TGTGCCAGCAGTCCGTCCACTAGCGGGAGGGCCAATGAGCAGTTCTTC

V: TRBV30
D: TRBD2
size: NA
J: TRBJ2-7
CDR3: CAWSWSGGGSYEQYF
DNA: TGTGCCTGGAGTTGGAGCGGGGGAGGGTCCTACGAGCAGTACTTC

V: TRBV5-4
D: NA
size: NA
J: TRBJ2-5
CDR3: CASSLGDTQETQYF
DNA: TGTGCCAGCAGCCTGGGGGACACCCAAGAGACCCAGTACTTC

V: TRBV5-5
D: TRBD1
size: NA
J: TRBJ2-1
CDR3: CASSHTGTGGYNEQFF
DNA: TGTGCCAGCAGCCACACCGGGACAGGGGGCTACAATGAGCAGTTCTTC

V: TRBV14
D: TRBD1
size: once
J: TRBJ2-7
CDR3: CASSQDRTGTYEQYF
DNA: TGTGCCAGCAGCCAAGATCGGACAGGGACCTACGAGCAGTACTTC

V: TRBV27
D: NA
size: NA
J: TRBJ2-1
CDR3: CASSGGSSYNEQFF
DNA: TGTGCCAGCAGCGGAGGGAGCTCCTACAATGAGCAGTTCTTC

V: TRBV5-5
D: NA
size: NA
J: TRBJ2-2
CDR3: CASSLAVTGELFF
DNA: TGTGCCAGCAGCTTGGCCGTCACCGGGGAGCTGTTTTTT

V: TRBV29-1
D: TRBD1
size: NA
J: TRBJ2-7
CDR3: CSVGTGAYEQYF
DNA: TGCAGCGTCGGGACAGGGGCCTACGAGCAGTACTTC